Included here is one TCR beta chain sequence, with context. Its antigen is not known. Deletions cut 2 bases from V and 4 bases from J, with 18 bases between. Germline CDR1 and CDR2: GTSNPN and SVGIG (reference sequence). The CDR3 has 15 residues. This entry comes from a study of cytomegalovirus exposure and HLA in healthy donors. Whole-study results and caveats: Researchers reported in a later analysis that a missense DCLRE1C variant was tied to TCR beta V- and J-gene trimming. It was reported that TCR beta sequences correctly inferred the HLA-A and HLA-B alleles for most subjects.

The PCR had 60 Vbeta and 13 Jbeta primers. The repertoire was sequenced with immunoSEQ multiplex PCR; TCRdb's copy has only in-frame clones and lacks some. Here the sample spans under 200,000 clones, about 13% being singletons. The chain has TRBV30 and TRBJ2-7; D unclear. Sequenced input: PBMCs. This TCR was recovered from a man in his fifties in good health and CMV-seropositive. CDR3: CAWSPGPTGIYEQYF. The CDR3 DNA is TGTGCCTGGAGTCCGGGTCCCACGGGTATATACGAGCAGTACTTC.